The rows below give T cell receptor beta chains drawn from one sample of a study of CD8+ T cells in alopecia areata. Generated by immunoSEQ multiplex PCR, the TCRdb table keeps only in-frame clones and is missing some. The table includes approximately 110,000 clones, approximately 54% detected once. The source was CD8+ T cells sorted from blood, collected at week 24, from a patient treated with tofacitinib. All receptors come from a human donor with alopecia areata. CDR3s include the opening cysteine and the closing phenylalanine or tryptophan. The D gene is left open where the match is weak. Clone size is stated in some rows and not others, as once, few, many or a class when expanded.

size,V,length,D,J,CDR3,DNA
-,TRBV5-1,15,TRBD1,TRBJ2-1,CASSPRQGYHNEQFF,TGCGCCAGCAGCCCCCGACAGGGATACCACAATGAGCAGTTCTTC
few,TRBV14,15,TRBD1,TRBJ2-2,CASSPWTGPAGELFF,TGTGCCAGCAGCCCCTGGACAGGGCCAGCCGGGGAGCTGTTTTTT
-,TRBV29-1,16,TRBD2,TRBJ2-1,CSVDGTSGGSYNEQFF,TGCAGCGTTGACGGTACTAGCGGGGGGTCGTACAATGAGCAGTTCTTC
few,TRBV5-6,13,-,TRBJ1-2,CASISGGDYGYTF,TGTGCCAGCATCAGTGGAGGGGACTATGGCTACACCTTC
-,TRBV10-3,12,-,TRBJ1-2,CAISEDNYGYTF,TGTGCCATCTCGGAAGATAACTATGGCTACACCTTC
medium-sized,TRBV19,11,-,TRBJ2-2,CASRDLGELFF,TGTGCCAGCAGGGATTTAGGGGAGCTGTTTTTT
few,TRBV27,15,-,TRBJ2-6,CASSIQSEGANVLTF,TGTGCCAGCAGTATTCAGTCCGAAGGGGCCAACGTCCTGACTTTC
-,TRBV9,12,-,TRBJ1-2,CASSAGGRGYTF,TGTGCCAGCAGCGCCGGGGGCCGTGGCTACACCTTC
-,TRBV29-1,14,-,TRBJ1-4,CSVGPKESNEKLFF,TGCAGCGTTGGCCCCAAGGAGTCTAATGAAAAACTGTTTTTT
-,TRBV20-1,10,-,TRBJ1-2,CSATTHGYTF,TGCAGTGCCACCACCCATGGCTACACCTTC
-,TRBV30,14,TRBD1,TRBJ2-7,CAWSPGQGPHEQYF,TGTGCCTGGAGCCCCGGACAGGGACCCCACGAGCAGTACTTC
few,TRBV27,15,TRBD1,TRBJ2-2,CASSLGTANTGELFF,TGTGCCAGCAGTTTAGGGACAGCGAACACCGGGGAGCTGTTTTTT
-,TRBV5-1,17,TRBD1,TRBJ2-5,CASSSGWTGGWRETQYF,TGCGCCAGCAGCTCCGGCTGGACAGGGGGTTGGCGAGAGACCCAGTACTTC
-,TRBV14,16,-,TRBJ1-2,CASSQDLGAAPFGYTF,TGTGCCAGCAGCCAAGATCTCGGGGCGGCCCCTTTCGGCTACACCTTC
-,TRBV7-8,17,TRBD2,TRBJ2-1,CASRRGLAGGTYNEQFF,TGTGCCAGCAGGCGCGGACTAGCGGGGGGCACCTACAATGAGCAGTTCTTC
few,TRBV29-1,12,TRBD1,TRBJ2-7,CSVGGQGIEQYF,TGCAGCGTTGGCGGACAGGGTATCGAGCAGTACTTC
-,TRBV9,14,-,TRBJ2-7,CASSAMDSSYEQYF,TGTGCCAGCAGCGCCATGGACAGCTCCTACGAGCAGTACTTC
-,TRBV7-3,15,TRBD1,TRBJ1-2,CASSLAPTGVDGYTF,TGTGCCAGCAGCCTCGCCCCGACAGGGGTGGACGGCTACACCTTC
-,TRBV30,13,-,TRBJ1-5,CAWSPLGGQPQHF,TGTGCCTGGAGCCCTCTGGGGGGACAGCCCCAGCATTTT
few,TRBV9,16,-,TRBJ1-1,CASSVDDGGGHTEAFF,TGTGCCAGCAGCGTAGATGATGGGGGGGGTCACACTGAAGCTTTCTTT
few,TRBV29-1,15,-,TRBJ1-1,CSVEDEGGWNTEAFF,TGCAGCGTTGAAGATGAGGGAGGGTGGAACACTGAAGCTTTCTTT
few,TRBV27,16,TRBD1,TRBJ2-7,CASTPSTGQRVYEQYF,TGTGCCAGCACTCCCTCGACGGGACAGAGAGTCTACGAGCAGTACTTC
once,TRBV13,16,TRBD1,TRBJ1-1,CASSPGGEDPNTEAFF,TGTGCCAGCAGCCCAGGGGGCGAAGACCCGAACACTGAAGCTTTCTTT
-,TRBV27,14,TRBD1,TRBJ1-6,CASSLDRGGSPLHF,TGTGCCAGCAGTTTAGACAGGGGAGGTTCACCCCTCCACTTT
-,TRBV6-5,15,-,TRBJ2-5,CASKLRRDGPWTQYF,TGTGCCAGCAAACTTCGACGGGACGGACCGTGGACCCAGTACTTC
-,TRBV7-2,16,TRBD1,TRBJ2-2,CASSLGLRGSPGELFF,TGTGCCAGCAGCTTAGGCCTCAGGGGGTCGCCCGGGGAGCTGTTTTTT
once,TRBV5-1,13,-,TRBJ2-7,CASSLAGSYEQYF,TGCGCCAGCAGCTTGGCCGGTTCCTACGAGCAGTACTTC
-,TRBV30,11,-,TRBJ1-1,CAWSGDGEAFF,TGTGCCTGGAGTGGGGACGGGGAAGCTTTCTTT
-,TRBV27,15,TRBD1,TRBJ2-1,CASSDGTGDYNEQFF,TGTGCCAGCAGTGACGGGACAGGGGACTACAATGAGCAGTTCTTC
-,TRBV7-9,15,-,TRBJ1-1,CASLDGGYRNTEAFF,TGTGCCAGCCTTGACGGGGGGTATCGGAACACTGAAGCTTTCTTT
-,TRBV29-1,12,-,TRBJ2-5,CSVEPLPETQYF,TGCAGCGTTGAACCCTTACCAGAGACCCAGTACTTC
-,TRBV27,15,-,TRBJ2-3,CASSSTGLSTDTQYF,TGTGCCAGCAGTTCCACAGGGCTTAGCACAGATACGCAGTATTTT
medium-sized,TRBV19,14,TRBD1,TRBJ1-5,CASRGDSHYQPQHF,TGTGCCAGTAGGGGGGACAGCCATTATCAGCCCCAGCATTTT
-,TRBV2,11,-,TRBJ1-6,CASILDSPLHF,TGTGCCAGCATACTCGATTCACCCCTCCACTTT
few,TRBV30,12,-,TRBJ1-1,CAWSEAGMEAFF,TGTGCCTGGAGTGAGGCGGGCATGGAAGCTTTCTTT
few,TRBV29-1,14,-,TRBJ2-2,CSAPGHRNTGELFF,TGCAGCGCTCCGGGACACCGTAACACCGGGGAGCTGTTTTTT
-,TRBV4-2,14,-,TRBJ2-7,CASSPPEDPYEQYF,TGTGCCAGCAGCCCCCCAGAGGACCCCTACGAGCAGTACTTC
-,TRBV4-1,15,-,TRBJ1-5,CASSYRDSDNQPQHF,TGCGCCAGCAGCTACCGGGACTCCGACAATCAGCCCCAGCATTTT
few,TRBV7-9,11,-,TRBJ2-7,CASIGIDEQYF,TGTGCCAGCATTGGGATCGACGAGCAGTACTTC
-,TRBV19,13,-,TRBJ1-1,CASSHRANTEAFF,TGTGCCAGTAGTCACAGGGCGAACACTGAAGCTTTCTTT
-,TRBV15,16,-,TRBJ2-5,CATSRDEGRTRETQYF,TGTGCCACCAGCAGAGATGAGGGGAGGACTCGGGAGACCCAGTACTTC
-,TRBV12-5,13,-,TRBJ1-1,CASGSDPNTEAFF,TGTGCTAGTGGTTCTGACCCCAACACTGAAGCTTTCTTT
few,TRBV2,15,TRBD1,TRBJ1-5,CASRPDGTGDQPQHF,TGTGCCAGCAGACCTGACGGGACAGGCGATCAGCCCCAGCATTTT
-,TRBV7-8,13,-,TRBJ2-7,CASSLLGLYEQYF,TGTGCCAGCAGCCTCCTGGGGCTCTACGAGCAGTACTTC
-,TRBV29-1,13,-,TRBJ2-7,CSVRTQPPYEQYF,TGCAGCGTAAGGACCCAGCCACCCTACGAGCAGTACTTC
once,TRBV9,16,TRBD2,TRBJ2-2,CASSVSRGINTGELFF,TGTGCCAGCAGCGTATCGCGGGGGATTAACACCGGGGAGCTGTTTTTT
-,TRBV13,14,TRBD1,TRBJ1-2,CASSQTGQGDGYTF,TGTGCCAGCAGCCAGACCGGACAGGGCGATGGCTACACCTTC
few,TRBV19,14,-,TRBJ1-1,CASNIRDLDTEAFF,TGTGCCAGTAACATAAGGGACTTGGACACTGAAGCTTTCTTT
-,TRBV19,13,-,TRBJ2-1,CASSLGIYNEQFF,TGTGCCAGTAGTTTAGGAATATACAATGAGCAGTTCTTC
-,TRBV27,16,TRBD1,TRBJ2-1,CASSLSYRGQVYEQFF,TGTGCCAGCAGTTTATCCTACAGGGGGCAGGTCTATGAGCAGTTCTTC
many,TRBV4-1,14,-,TRBJ1-1,CASSYTGRDTEAFF,TGCGCCAGCAGCTACACCGGGAGGGACACTGAAGCTTTCTTT